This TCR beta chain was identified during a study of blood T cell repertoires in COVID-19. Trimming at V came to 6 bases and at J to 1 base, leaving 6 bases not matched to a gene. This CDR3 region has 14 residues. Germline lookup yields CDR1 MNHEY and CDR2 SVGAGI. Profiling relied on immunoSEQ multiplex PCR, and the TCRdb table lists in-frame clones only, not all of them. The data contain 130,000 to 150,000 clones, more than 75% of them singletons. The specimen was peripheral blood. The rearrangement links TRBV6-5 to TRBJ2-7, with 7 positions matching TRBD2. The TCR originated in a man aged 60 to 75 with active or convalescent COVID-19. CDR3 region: CASSTGGRSYEQYF. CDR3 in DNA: TGTGCCAGCAGCACGGGAGGACGTTCCTACGAGCAGTACTTC.